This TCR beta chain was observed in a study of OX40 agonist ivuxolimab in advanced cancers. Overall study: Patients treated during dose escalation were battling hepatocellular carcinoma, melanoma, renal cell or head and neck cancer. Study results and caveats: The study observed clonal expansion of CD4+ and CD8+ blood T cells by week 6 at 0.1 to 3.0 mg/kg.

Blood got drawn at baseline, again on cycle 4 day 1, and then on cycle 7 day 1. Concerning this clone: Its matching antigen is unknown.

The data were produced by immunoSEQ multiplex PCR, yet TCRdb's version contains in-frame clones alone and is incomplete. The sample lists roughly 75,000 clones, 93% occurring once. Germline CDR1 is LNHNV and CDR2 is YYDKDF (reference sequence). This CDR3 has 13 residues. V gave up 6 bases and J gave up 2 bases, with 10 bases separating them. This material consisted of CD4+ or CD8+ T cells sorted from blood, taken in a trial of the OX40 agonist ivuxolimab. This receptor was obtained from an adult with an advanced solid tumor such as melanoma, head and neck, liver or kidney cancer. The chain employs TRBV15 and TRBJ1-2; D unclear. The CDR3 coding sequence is TGTGCCACCAGGCCGGAGGGCAACTATGGCTACACCTTC. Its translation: CATRPEGNYGYTF.